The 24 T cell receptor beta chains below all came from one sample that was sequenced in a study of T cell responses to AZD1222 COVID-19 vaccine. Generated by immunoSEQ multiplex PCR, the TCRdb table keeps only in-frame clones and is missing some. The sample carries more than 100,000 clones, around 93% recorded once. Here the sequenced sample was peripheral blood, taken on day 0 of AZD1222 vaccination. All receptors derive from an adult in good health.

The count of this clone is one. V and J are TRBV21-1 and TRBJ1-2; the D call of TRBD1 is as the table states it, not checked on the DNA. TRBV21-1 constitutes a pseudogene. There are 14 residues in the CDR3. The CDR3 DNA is TGTGCCAGCAGATACAGGGCCCCCTACTATGGCTACACCTTC. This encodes CASRYRAPYYGYTF.

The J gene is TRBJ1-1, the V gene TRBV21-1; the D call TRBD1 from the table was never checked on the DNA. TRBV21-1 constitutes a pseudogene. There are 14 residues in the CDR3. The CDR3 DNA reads TGTGCCAGCGGGGATCCACAGGGGCTAACTGAAGCTTTCTTT. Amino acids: CASGDPQGLTEAFF.

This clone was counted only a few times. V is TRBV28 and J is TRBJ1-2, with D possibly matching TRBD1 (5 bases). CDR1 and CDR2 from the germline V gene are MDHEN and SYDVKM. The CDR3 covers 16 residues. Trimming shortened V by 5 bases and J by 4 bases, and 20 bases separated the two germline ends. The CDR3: CASSPPTTVSRYGYTF. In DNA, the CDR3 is TGTGCCAGCAGTCCTCCTACGACAGTTAGTCGCTATGGCTACACCTTC.

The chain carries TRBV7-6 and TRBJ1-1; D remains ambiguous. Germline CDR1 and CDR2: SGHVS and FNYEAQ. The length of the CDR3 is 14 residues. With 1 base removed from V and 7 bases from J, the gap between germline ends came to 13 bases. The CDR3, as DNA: TGTGCCAGCAGCTTAGTACAAGACGCCGGTGAAGCTTTCTTT. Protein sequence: CASSLVQDAGEAFF. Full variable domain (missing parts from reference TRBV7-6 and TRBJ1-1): GAGVSQSPRYKVTKRGQDVALRCDPISGHVSLYWYRQALGQGPEFLTYFNYEAQQDKSGLPNDRFSAERPEGSISTLTIQRTEQRDSAMYRCASSLVQDAGEAFFGQGTRLTVV.

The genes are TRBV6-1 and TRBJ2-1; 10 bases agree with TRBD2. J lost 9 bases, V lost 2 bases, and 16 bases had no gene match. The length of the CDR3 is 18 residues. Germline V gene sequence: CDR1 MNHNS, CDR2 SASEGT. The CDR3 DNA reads TGTGCCAGCAGTGAACGAAGCATACTAGCGGGGAAGATGGGTGAGCAGTTCTTC. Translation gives CASSERSILAGKMGEQFF.

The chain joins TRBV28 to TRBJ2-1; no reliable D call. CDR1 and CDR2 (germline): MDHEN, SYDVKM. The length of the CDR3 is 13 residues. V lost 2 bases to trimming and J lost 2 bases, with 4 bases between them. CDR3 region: CASSLTAYNEQFF. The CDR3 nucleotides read TGTGCCAGCAGTTTAACAGCCTACAATGAGCAGTTCTTC.

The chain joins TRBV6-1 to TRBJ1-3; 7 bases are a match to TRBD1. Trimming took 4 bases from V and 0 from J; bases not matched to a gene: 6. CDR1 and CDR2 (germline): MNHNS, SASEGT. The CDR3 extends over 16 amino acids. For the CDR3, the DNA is TGTGCCAGCAGTGGCCTGGGACAGAGCTCTGGAAACACCATATATTTT. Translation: CASSGLGQSSGNTIYF.

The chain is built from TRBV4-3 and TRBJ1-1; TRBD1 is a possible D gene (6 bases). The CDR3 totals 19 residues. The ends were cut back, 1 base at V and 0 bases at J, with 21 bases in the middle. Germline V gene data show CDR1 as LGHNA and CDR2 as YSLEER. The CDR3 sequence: CASSQGYVGGILMNTEAFF. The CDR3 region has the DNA TGCGCCAGCAGCCAAGGATATGTAGGGGGAATTTTGATGAACACTGAAGCTTTCTTT.

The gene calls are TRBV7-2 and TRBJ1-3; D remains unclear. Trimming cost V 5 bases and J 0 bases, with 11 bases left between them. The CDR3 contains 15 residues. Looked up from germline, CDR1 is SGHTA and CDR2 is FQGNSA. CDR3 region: CASSLTTTSGNTIYF. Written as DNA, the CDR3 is TGTGCCAGCAGCCTCACAACGACCTCTGGAAACACCATATATTTT.

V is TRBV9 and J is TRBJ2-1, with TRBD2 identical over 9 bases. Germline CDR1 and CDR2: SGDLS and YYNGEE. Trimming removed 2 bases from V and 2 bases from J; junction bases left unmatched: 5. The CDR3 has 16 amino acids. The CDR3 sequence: CASSVLAGAAYNEQFF. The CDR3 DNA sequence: TGTGCCAGCAGCGTTTTAGCGGGGGCGGCCTACAATGAGCAGTTCTTC.

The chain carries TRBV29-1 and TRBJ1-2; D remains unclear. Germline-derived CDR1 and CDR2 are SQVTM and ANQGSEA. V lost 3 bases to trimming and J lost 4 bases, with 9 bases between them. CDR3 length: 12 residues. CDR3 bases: TGCAGCGTTGATCCGCAATCCTATGGCTACACCTTC. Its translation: CSVDPQSYGYTF.

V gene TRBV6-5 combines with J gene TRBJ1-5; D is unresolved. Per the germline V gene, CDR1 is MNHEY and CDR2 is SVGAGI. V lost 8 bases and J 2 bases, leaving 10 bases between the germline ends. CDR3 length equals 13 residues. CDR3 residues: CASRAARNQPQHF. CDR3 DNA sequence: TGTGCCAGCCGAGCAGCACGCAATCAGCCCCAGCATTTT.

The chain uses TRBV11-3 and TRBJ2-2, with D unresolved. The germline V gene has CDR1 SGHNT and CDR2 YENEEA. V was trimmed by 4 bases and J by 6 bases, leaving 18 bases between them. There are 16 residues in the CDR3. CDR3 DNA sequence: TGTGCCAGCAGCTCCCCCGAGACGGCCTCGGCCGGGGAGCTGTTTTTT. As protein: CASSSPETASAGELFF.

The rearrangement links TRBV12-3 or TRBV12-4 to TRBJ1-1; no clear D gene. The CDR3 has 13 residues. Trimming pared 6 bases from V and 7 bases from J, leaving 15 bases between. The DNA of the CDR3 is TGTGCCAGCAGACCTTCCCTTCGCGGTGAAGCTTTCTTT. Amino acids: CASRPSLRGEAFF.

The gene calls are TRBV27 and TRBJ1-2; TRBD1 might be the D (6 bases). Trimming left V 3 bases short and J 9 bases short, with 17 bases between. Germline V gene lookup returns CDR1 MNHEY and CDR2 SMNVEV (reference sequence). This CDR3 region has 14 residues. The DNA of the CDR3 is TGTGCCAGCAGTTTCCAGGGGACGACCGGGCGCTACACCTTC. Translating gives CASSFQGTTGRYTF.

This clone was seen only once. Here the CDR3 DNA reads TGTGCCAGCAGGCGACTATCGGATACGCAGTATTTT. It yields the protein CASRRLSDTQYF. V is TRBV7-9 and J is TRBJ2-3; the D gene is possibly TRBD2 (5 bases). Trimming pared 6 bases from V and 6 bases from J, leaving 10 bases between. Germline V gene sequence: CDR1 SEHNR, CDR2 FQNEAQ (reference sequence). The CDR3 is 12 amino acids.

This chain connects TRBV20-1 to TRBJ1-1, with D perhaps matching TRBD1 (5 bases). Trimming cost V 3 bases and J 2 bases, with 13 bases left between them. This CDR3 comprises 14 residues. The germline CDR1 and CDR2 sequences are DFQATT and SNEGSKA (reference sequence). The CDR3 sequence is CSASEIGTNTEAFF. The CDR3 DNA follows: TGCAGTGCTAGTGAAATCGGGACTAACACTGAAGCTTTCTTT.

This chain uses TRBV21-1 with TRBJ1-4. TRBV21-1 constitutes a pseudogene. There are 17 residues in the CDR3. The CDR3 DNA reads TGTGCCAGCAGCGTTCTGGCCCCGGGCCCAACTAATGAAAAACTGTTTTTT. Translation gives CASSVLAPGPTNEKLFF.

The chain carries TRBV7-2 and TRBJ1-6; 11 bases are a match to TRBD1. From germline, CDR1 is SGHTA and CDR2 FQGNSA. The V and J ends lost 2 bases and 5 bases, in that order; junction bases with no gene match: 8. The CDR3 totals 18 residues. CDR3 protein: CASSLPGQGVVNNSPLHF. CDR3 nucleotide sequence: TGTGCCAGCAGCTTACCGGGACAGGGGGTAGTTAATAATTCACCCCTCCACTTT.

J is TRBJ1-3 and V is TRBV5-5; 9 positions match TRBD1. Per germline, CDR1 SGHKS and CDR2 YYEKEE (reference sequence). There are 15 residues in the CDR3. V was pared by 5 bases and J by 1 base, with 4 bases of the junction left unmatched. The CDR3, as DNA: TGTGCCAGCAGGAACAGGGGGCTATCTGGAAACACCATATATTTT. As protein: CASRNRGLSGNTIYF.

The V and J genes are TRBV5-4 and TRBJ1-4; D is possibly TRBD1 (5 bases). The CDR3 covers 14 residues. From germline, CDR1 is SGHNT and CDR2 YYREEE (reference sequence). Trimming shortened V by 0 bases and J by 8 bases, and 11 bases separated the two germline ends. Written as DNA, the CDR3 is TGTGCCAGCAGCTTGGGGGACCAACGGGAAAAACTGTTTTTT. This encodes CASSLGDQREKLFF. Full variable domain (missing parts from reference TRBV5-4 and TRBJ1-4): ETGVTQSPTHLIKTRGQQVTLRCSSQSGHNTVSWYQQALGQGPQFIFQYYREEENGRGNFPPRFSGLQFPNYSSELNVNALELDDSALYLCASSLGDQREKLFFGSGTQLSVL.

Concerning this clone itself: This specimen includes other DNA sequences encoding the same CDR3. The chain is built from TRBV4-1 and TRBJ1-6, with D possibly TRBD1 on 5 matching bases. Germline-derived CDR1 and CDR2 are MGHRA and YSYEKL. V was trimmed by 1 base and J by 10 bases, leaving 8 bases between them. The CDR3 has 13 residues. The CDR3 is CASSQVRDSPLHF. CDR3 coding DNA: TGCGCCAGCAGCCAAGTCAGGGACTCACCCCTCCACTTT.

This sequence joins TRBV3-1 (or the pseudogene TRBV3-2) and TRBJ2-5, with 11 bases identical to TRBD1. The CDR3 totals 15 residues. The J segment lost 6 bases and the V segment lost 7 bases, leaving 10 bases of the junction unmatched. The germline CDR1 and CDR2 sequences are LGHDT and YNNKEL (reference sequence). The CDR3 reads CASTPEGTGGKTQYF. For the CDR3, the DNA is TGTGCCAGCACCCCGGAGGGGACAGGGGGAAAGACCCAGTACTTC.

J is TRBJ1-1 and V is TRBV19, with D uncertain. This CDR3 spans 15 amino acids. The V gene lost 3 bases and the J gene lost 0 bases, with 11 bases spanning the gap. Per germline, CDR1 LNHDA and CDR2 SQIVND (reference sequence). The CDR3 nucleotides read TGTGCCAGTAGTATTGGTCGGCTTTTGAACACTGAAGCTTTCTTT. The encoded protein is CASSIGRLLNTEAFF. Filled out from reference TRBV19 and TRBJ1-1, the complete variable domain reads DGGITQSPKYLFRKEGQNVTLSCEQNLNHDAMYWYRQDPGQGLRLIYYSQIVNDFQKGDIAEGYSVSREKKESFPLTVTSAQKNPTAFYLCASSIGRLLNTEAFFGQGTRLTVV.